Many counts were recorded for the clone carrying this T cell receptor beta chain. Its antigen remains unidentified. This entry is derived from a study of T-cell reconstitution after alpha-beta-depleted transplantation in children. V lost 0 bases and J lost 4, with 13 bases in between. Germline CDR1 reads SGHRS; CDR2 reads YFSETQ. The length of the CDR3 is 15 residues. Preparation of the TCRbeta library used unique molecular identifiers. TCRdb recomputed calls from the PCR reads with MiXCR, one row per CDR3 protein. The sample holds hundreds of thousands of distinct CDR3 sequences, about 16% seen once. The study's findings and limits: From newly produced T cells came most of the T-cell counts and diversity one year after transplant. Certain patients had high TCRbeta diversity at day 60, and it came from recipient T cells and thymic progenitors that survived. Several hundred expanded graft clones reportedly gave rise to the alpha-beta T cells present about two months after transplant.

V and J are TRBV5-1 and TRBJ1-1, with D tentatively TRBD1 (5 bases). The clonotype originates from a male patient aged 5 to 17 who had a stem cell transplant for acute lymphoblastic leukemia, so the T cells may come from the graft donor. The sample was PBMCs, mostly from graft donor cells, taken 360 days after TCRalphabeta/CD19-depleted stem cell transplant. CDR3 nucleotide sequence: TGCGCCAGCAGCTTGGTCCAGGGAAGTCGCACTGAAGCTTTCTTT. Amino acids: CASSLVQGSRTEAFF.